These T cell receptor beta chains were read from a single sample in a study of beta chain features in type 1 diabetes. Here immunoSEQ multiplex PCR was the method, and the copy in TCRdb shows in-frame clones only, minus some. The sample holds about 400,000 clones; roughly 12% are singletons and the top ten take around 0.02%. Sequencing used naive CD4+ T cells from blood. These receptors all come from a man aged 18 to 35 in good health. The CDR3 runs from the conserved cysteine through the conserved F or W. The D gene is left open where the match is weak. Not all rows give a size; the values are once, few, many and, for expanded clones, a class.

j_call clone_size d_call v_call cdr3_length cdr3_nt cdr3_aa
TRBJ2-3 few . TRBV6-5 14 TGTGCCAGCAGTTATCGGCAGGGTAGAGATACGCAGTATTTT CASSYRQGRDTQYF
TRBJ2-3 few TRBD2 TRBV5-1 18 TGCGCCAGCACCGCTACCGGGACTAGCGGCAAAAGCACAGATACGCAGTATTTT CASTATGTSGKSTDTQYF
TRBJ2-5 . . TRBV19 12 TGTGCCAGTAAGGGGGACCAAGAGACCCAGTACTTC CASKGDQETQYF
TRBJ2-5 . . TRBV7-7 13 TGTGCTAGCAGCCGACTAGGATTAGAGACCCAGTACTTC CASSRLGLETQYF
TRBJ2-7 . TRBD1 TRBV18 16 TGTGCCAGCTCACCCTCAGGACAGGGGGAATACTCCGAGCAGTACTTC CASSPSGQGEYSEQYF
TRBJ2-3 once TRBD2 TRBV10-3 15 TGTGCCATCAGTCGACTAGCGGGGGGCACAGATACGCAGTATTTT CAISRLAGGTDTQYF
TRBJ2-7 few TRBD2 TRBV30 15 TGTGCCTGGAGTGTACGGCTAGCGGGGGATTACGAGCAGTACTTC CAWSVRLAGDYEQYF
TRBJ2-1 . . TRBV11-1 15 TGTGCCAGCAGCTTCTCGGACTCCTTCTACAATGAGCAGTTCTTC CASSFSDSFYNEQFF
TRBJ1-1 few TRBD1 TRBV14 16 TGTGCCAGCAGCCAATTCGCCAATGGACAGGACACTGAAGCTTTCTTT CASSQFANGQDTEAFF
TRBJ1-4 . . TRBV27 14 TGTGCCAGCAGCCCCCGTCGAGGTAATGAAAAACTGTTTTTT CASSPRRGNEKLFF